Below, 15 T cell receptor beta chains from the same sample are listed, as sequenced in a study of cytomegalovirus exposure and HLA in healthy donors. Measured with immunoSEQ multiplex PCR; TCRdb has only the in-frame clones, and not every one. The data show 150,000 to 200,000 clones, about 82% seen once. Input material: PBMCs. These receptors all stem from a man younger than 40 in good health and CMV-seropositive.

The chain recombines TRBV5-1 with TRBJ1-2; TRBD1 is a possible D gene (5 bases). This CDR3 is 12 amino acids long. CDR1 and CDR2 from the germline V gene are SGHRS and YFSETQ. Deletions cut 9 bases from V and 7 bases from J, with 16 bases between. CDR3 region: CATVEGNLGYTF. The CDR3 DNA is TGCGCCACCGTGGAGGGGAATCTTGGCTACACCTTC.

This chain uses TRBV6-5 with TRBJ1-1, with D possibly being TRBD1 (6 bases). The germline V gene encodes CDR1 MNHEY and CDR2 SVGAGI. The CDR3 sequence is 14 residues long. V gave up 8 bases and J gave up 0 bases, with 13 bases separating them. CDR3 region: CASAGGALNTEAFF. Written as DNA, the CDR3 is TGTGCCAGCGCTGGGGGGGCCTTGAACACTGAAGCTTTCTTT.

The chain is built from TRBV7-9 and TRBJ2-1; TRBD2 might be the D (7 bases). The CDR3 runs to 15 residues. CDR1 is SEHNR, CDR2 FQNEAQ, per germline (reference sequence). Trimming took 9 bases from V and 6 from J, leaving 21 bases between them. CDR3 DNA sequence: TGTGCCAGTGACTTGGGCGGGGGCGGAACCAATGAGCAGTTCTTC. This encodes CASDLGGGGTNEQFF.

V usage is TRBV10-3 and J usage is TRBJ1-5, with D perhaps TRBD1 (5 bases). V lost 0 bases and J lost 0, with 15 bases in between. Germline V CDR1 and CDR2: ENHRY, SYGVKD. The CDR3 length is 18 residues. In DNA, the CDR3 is TGTGCCATCAGTGAGTCAAACTGGGGGGGGTATAGCAATCAGCCCCAGCATTTT. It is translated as CAISESNWGGYSNQPQHF.

In nucleotides, the CDR3 is TGCGCCAGCAGCCAAGATCCGGCTAGCGGGGCAGCCGGGGAGCTGTTTTTT. Encoded protein: CASSQDPASGAAGELFF. V usage is TRBV4-1 and J usage is TRBJ2-2, with TRBD2 matching over 9 bases. Germline V gene data show CDR1 as MGHRA and CDR2 as YSYEKL. Trimming removed 0 bases from V and 6 bases from J; junction bases left unmatched: 8. The CDR3 sequence is 17 residues long.

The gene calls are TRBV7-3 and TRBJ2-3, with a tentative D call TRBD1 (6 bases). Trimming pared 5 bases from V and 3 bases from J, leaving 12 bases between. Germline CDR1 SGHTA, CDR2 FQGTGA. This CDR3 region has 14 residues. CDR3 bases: TGTGCCAGCAGCACAACAGGGTGGACAGATACGCAGTATTTT. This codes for CASSTTGWTDTQYF.

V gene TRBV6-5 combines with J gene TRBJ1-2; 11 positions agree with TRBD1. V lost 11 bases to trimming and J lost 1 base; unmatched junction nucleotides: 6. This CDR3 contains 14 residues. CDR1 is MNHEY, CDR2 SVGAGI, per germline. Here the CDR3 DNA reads TGTGCCGTCGGACAGGGGGCGGTTAACTATGGCTACACCTTC. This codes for CAVGQGAVNYGYTF.

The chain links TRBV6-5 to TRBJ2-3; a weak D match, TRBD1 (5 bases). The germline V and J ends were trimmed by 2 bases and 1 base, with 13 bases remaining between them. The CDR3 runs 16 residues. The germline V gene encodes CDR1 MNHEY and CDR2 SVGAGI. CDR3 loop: CASSYTPQTGTDTQYF. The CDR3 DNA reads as TGTGCCAGCAGTTACACCCCTCAGACAGGCACAGATACGCAGTATTTT.

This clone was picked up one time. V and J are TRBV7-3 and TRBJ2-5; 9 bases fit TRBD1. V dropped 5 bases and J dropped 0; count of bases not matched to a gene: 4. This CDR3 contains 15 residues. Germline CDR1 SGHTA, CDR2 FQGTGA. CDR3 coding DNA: TGTGCCAGCAGCCCACGGACAGGGGACCAAGAGACCCAGTACTTC. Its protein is CASSPRTGDQETQYF. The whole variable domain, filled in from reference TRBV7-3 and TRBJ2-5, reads GAGVSQTPSNKVTEKGKYVELRCDPISGHTALYWYRQSLGQGPEFLIYFQGTGAADDSGLPNDRFFAVRPEGSVSTLKIQRTERGDSAVYLCASSPRTGDQETQYFGPGTRLLVL.

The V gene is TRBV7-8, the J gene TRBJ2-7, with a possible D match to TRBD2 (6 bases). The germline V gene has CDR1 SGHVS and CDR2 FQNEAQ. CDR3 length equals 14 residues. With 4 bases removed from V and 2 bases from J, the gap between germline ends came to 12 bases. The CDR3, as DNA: TGTGCCAGCAGCTCCCCGGGCGGGACCTACGAGCAGTACTTC. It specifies CASSSPGGTYEQYF.

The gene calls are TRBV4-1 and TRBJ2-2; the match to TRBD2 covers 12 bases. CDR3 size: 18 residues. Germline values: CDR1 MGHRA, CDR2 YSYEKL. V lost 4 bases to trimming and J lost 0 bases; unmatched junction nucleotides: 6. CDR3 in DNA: TGCGCCAGCAGCCCCCTGACTAGCGGGGGCCCGAACACCGGGGAGCTGTTTTTT. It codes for CASSPLTSGGPNTGELFF.

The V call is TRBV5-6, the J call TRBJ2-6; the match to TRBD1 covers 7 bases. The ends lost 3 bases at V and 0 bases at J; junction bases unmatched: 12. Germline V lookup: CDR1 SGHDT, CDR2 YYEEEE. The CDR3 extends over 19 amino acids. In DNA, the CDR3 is TGTGCCAGCAGCTATGGAAAAGAGACAGGGCTCTCTGGGGCCAACGTCCTGACTTTC. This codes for CASSYGKETGLSGANVLTF.

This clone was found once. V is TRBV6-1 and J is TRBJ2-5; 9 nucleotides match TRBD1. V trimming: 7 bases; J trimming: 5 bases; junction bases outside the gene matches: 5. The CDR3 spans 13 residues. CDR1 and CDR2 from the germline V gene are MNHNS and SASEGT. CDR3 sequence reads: CASKQGAKETQYF. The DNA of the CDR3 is TGTGCCAGCAAACAGGGGGCCAAGGAGACCCAGTACTTC.

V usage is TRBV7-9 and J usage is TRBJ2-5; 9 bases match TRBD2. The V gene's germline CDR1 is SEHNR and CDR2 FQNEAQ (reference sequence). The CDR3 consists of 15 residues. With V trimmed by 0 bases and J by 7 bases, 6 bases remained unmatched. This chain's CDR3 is CASSLASGGPGTQYF. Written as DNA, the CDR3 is TGTGCCAGCAGCTTAGCGAGCGGGGGGCCGGGGACCCAGTACTTC. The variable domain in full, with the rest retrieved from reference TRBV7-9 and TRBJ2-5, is DTGVSQNPRHKITKRGQNVTFRCDPISEHNRLYWYRQTLGQGPEFLTYFQNEAQLEKSRLLSDRFSAERPKGSFSTLEIQRTEQGDSAMYLCASSLASGGPGTQYFGPGTRLLVL.

The CDR3 sequence: CASSDRGLPDTQYF. CDR3 DNA: TGTGCCAGTTCGGACAGGGGGCTCCCAGATACGCAGTATTTT. The chain employs TRBV19 and TRBJ2-3; TRBD1 agrees at 11 bases. CDR1 and CDR2 (germline): LNHDA, SQIVND (reference sequence). The ends lost 8 bases at V and 4 bases at J; junction bases unmatched: 5. CDR3 length equals 14 residues.